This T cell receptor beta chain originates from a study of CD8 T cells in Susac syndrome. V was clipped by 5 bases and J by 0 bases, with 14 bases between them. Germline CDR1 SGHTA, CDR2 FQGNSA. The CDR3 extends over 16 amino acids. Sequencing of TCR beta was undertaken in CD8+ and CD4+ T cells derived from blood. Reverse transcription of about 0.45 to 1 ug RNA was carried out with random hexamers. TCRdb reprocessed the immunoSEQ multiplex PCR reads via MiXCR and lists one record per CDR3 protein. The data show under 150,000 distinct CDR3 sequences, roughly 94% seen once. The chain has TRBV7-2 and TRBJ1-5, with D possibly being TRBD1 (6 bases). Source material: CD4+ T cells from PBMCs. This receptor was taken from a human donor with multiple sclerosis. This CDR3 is CASSRMGGHSNQPQHF. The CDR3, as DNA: TGTGCCAGCAGCCGAATGGGGGGCCATAGCAATCAGCCCCAGCATTTT.